This T cell receptor (beta chain) was profiled in a study of graft-versus-host responses after intestinal transplantation. Study-wide context: Recipients across the board were started on anti-thymocyte globulin induction, then kept on tacrolimus and steroids for around 3 years. Study conclusions and caveats: Early declines in HvG clones that occurred post-transplant were associated with peak circulating GvH clone levels. Recipient bone marrow held GvH clones, some seen earlier in ileum or blood.

The protocol was immunoSEQ multiplex PCR, while the TCRdb copy is restricted to in-frame clones and leaves out a portion. Of about 38,000 clones in the sample, 83% were seen once. In this sample, this clone turned up a few times. The antigen is unknown. The CDR3 runs to 17 residues. Per the germline V gene, CDR1 is LNHNV and CDR2 is YYDKDF (reference sequence). After removal of 4 bases from V and 2 bases from J, the junction contained 11 bases not matched to a gene. V and J are TRBV15 and TRBJ1-5; TRBD1 agrees at 7 bases. The sample consisted of PBMCs, taken roughly 1,000 days after transplant. The receptor was isolated from a human patient who received an intestinal transplant, so some T cells may come from the graft donor. This CDR3 is CATSTLTGRGGNQPQHF. In nucleotides, the CDR3 is TGTGCCACCAGCACACTGACAGGGAGAGGTGGCAATCAGCCCCAGCATTTT.